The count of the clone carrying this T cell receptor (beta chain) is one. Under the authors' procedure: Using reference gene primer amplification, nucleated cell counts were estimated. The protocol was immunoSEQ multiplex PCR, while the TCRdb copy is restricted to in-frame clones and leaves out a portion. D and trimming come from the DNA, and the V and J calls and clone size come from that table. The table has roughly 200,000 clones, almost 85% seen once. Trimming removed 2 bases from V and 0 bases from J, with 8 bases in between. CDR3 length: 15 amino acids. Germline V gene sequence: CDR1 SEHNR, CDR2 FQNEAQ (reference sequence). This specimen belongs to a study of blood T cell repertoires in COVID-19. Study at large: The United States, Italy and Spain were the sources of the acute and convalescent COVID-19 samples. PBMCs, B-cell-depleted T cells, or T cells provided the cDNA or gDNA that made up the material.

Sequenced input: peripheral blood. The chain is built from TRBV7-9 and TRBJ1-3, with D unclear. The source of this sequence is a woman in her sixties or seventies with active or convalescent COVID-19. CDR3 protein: CASSLYTNSGNTIYF. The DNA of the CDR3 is TGTGCCAGCAGCTTATACACCAACTCTGGAAACACCATATATTTT.